This T cell receptor (beta chain) was sequenced for a study of T-cell reconstitution after alpha-beta-depleted transplantation in children. The authors prepared the TCRbeta library with unique molecular identifiers. TCRdb re-called the PCR reads with MiXCR, one entry per CDR3 protein. The sample has 350,000 to 450,000 distinct CDR3 sequences, 13% seen once; the top ten hold roughly 4.5%. In its sample, this clonotype was seen many times. The ends lost 7 bases at V and 2 bases at J; junction bases unmatched: 7. The CDR3 extends over 13 amino acids. Germline V gene data show CDR1 as SQVTM and CDR2 as ANQGSEA.

The V call is TRBV29-1, the J call TRBJ2-5, with TRBD1 matching 7 bases. The origin of this receptor is a human donor who donated a stem cell graft to a child with Fanconi anemia. The starting material was PBMCs, obtained from the stem cell graft. The CDR3 coding sequence is TGCAGCGCCAGACCGGGACAGCAAGAGACCCAGTACTTC. Amino acids: CSARPGQQETQYF.